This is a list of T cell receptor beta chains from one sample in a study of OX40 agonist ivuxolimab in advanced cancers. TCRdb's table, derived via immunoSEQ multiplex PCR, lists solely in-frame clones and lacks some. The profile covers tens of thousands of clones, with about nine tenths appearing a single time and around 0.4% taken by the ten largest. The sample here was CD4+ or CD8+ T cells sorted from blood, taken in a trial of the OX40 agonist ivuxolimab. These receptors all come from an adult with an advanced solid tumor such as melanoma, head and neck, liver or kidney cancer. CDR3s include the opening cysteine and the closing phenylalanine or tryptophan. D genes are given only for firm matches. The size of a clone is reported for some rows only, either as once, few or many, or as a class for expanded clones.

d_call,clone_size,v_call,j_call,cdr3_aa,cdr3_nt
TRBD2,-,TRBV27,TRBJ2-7,CATRLAGPYEQYF,TGTGCCACCCGACTAGCGGGACCCTACGAGCAGTACTTC
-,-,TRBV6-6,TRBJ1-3,CASIKGGSGNTIYF,TGTGCCAGCATAAAAGGGGGCTCTGGAAACACCATATATTTT
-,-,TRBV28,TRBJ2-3,CASTPAGVRTDTQYF,TGTGCCAGCACCCCCGCTGGGGTTCGCACAGATACGCAGTATTTT
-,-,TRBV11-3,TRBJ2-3,CASSPGIDRTDTQYF,TGTGCCAGCAGCCCAGGAATAGACCGCACAGATACGCAGTATTTT
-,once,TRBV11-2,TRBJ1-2,CASRGLGNVGYTF,TGTGCCAGCAGGGGCCTAGGAAATGTTGGCTACACCTTC
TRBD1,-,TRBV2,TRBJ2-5,CASSERDRGPFQETQYF,TGTGCCAGCAGTGAACGGGACAGGGGGCCATTCCAAGAGACCCAGTACTTC
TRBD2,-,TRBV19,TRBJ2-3,CASSISGGQDTQYF,TGTGCCAGTAGTATAAGCGGGGGCCAAGATACGCAGTATTTT
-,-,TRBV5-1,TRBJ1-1,CASRRTNTEAFF,TGCGCCAGCAGGAGGACGAACACTGAAGCTTTCTTT
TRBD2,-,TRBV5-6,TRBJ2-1,CASSSLQWGRASEQFF,TGTGCCAGCAGCTCCCTCCAGTGGGGGAGGGCGTCTGAGCAGTTCTTC
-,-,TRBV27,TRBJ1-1,CASSFVGAEAFF,TGTGCCAGCAGTTTCGTCGGGGCTGAAGCTTTCTTT
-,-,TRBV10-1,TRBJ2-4,CASSDPGQNIQYF,TGCGCCAGCAGTGACCCAGGCCAAAACATTCAGTACTTC
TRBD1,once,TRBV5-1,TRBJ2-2,CASSPGQGGVDTGELFF,TGCGCCAGCAGCCCGGGACAGGGCGGGGTGGACACCGGGGAGCTGTTTTTT
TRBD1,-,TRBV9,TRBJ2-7,CASSVRSGTGSYEQYF,TGTGCCAGCAGCGTCAGATCCGGGACAGGATCCTACGAGCAGTACTTC
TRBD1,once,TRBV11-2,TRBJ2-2,CASSISGTEGGELFF,TGTGCCAGCAGCATATCCGGGACAGAGGGCGGGGAGCTGTTTTTT
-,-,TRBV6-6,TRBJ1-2,CASSFLSGAPNYGYTF,TGTGCCAGCAGTTTCCTCTCAGGGGCCCCTAACTATGGCTACACCTTC
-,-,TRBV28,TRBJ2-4,CANTYGEMAKNIQYF,TGTGCCAACACATATGGGGAGATGGCCAAAAACATTCAGTACTTC
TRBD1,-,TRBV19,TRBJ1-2,CASSIDLDRVMGYGYTF,TGTGCCAGTAGTATAGATTTGGACAGGGTAATGGGCTATGGCTACACCTTC
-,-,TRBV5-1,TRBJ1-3,CASSFGGRPDSGNTIYF,TGCGCCAGCAGCTTCGGAGGGAGGCCTGACTCTGGAAACACCATATATTTT
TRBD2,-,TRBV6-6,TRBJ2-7,CASSSGTSEPYEQYF,TGTGCCAGCAGTTCCGGGACTAGCGAGCCTTACGAGCAGTACTTC
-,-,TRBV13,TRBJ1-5,CASSLGGTNQPQHF,TGTGCCAGCAGCTTAGGCGGGACGAATCAGCCCCAGCATTTT
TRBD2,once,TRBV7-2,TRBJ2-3,CAGAHLAGLQYF,TGTGCCGGGGCACATCTAGCGGGCCTCCAGTATTTT
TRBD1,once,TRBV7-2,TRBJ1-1,CASSLVGGAGTEAFF,TGTGCCAGCAGCTTAGTAGGGGGCGCAGGGACTGAAGCTTTCTTT
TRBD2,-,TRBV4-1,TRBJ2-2,CASSQWRTSGGNTGELFF,TGCGCCAGCAGCCAATGGAGGACTAGCGGGGGGAACACCGGGGAGCTGTTTTTT
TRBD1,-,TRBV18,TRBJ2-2,CASSSDRALTGELFF,TGTGCCAGCTCATCGGACAGGGCTTTAACCGGGGAGCTGTTTTTT
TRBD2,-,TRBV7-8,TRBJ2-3,CASSFLAGSNTDTQYF,TGTGCCAGCAGCTTCTTAGCGGGATCTAACACAGATACGCAGTATTTT
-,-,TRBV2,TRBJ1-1,CASSQSTSEAFF,TGTGCCAGCAGTCAGAGCACGTCTGAAGCTTTCTTT
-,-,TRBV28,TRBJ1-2,CASSIKGPPNYGYTF,TGTGCCAGCAGTATCAAGGGGCCGCCCAACTATGGCTACACCTTC